The 3 T cell receptor beta chains below were found in one sample sequenced in a study of vaccination and CD4 T cells after COVID-19. MiXCR, run by TCRdb on the PCR reads, gives a single entry per CDR3 protein. This table has about 18,000 distinct CDR3 sequences, around 63% appearing once. This specimen was CD4+ T cells from blood, taken after SARS-CoV-2 vaccination. Receptors were obtained from a human donor who had recovered from COVID-19.

The chain carries TRBV4-1 and TRBJ1-2; TRBD1 might be the D (6 bases). V lost 4 bases to trimming and J lost 3 bases, with 12 bases between them. CDR1 MGHRA and CDR2 YSYEKL come from the germline V gene. This CDR3 has 14 amino acids. DNA of the CDR3: TGCGCCAGCAGCCCCTTGACAGGAGACTATGGCTACACCTTC. As protein: CASSPLTGDYGYTF.

This rearrangement joins TRBV7-2 to TRBJ2-1; 8 nucleotides line up with TRBD2. The germline V gene encodes CDR1 SGHTA and CDR2 FQGNSA. The V gene end was trimmed by 1 base and the J gene end by 7 bases; junction bases not matched to a gene: 9. This CDR3 has 16 amino acids. CDR3 sequence: CASSLGTSSSGNEQFF. For the CDR3, the DNA is TGTGCCAGCAGCTTAGGGACTAGCTCCTCAGGAAATGAGCAGTTCTTC.

This chain joins TRBV7-2 and TRBJ2-5, with D possibly TRBD2 on 5 matching bases. Trimming shortened V by 3 bases and J by 0 bases, and 8 bases separated the two germline ends. The CDR3 loop spans 14 amino acids. Germline CDR1 SGHTA, CDR2 FQGNSA. In DNA form, the CDR3 reads TGTGCCAGCAGCTTTAAAGCGGACCAAGAGACCCAGTACTTC. Its translation: CASSFKADQETQYF.